This T cell receptor beta chain was recorded in a study of Ad26.COV2.S vaccination and SARS-CoV-2 variants. The CDR3 totals 15 residues. V lost 0 bases, J lost 0 bases, and 8 bases lay in between. The germline CDR1 and CDR2 sequences are LNHNV and YYDKDF (reference sequence). Assay used: immunoSEQ multiplex PCR; TCRdb lists only in-frame clones, some missing. The sample shows about 180,000 clones, around 88% of them seen only once. The sample here was peripheral blood, taken after recovery from COVID-19. The TCR sequence derives from a human donor who had recovered from COVID-19. The V and J genes are TRBV15 and TRBJ1-1, with D perhaps TRBD1 (5 bases). The CDR3 loop is CATSRERTLNTEAFF. DNA of the CDR3: TGTGCCACCAGCAGAGAGAGGACACTGAACACTGAAGCTTTCTTT.